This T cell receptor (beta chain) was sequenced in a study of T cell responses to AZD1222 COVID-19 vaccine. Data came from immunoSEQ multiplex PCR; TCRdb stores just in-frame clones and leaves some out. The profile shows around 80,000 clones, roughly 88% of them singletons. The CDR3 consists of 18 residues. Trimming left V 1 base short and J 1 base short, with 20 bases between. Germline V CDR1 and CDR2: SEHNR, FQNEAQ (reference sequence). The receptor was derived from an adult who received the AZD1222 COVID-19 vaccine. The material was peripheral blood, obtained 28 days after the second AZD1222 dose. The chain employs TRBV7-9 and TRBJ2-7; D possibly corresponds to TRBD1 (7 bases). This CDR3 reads CASSLDFSRSGGSYEQYF. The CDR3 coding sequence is TGTGCCAGCAGCTTAGATTTCAGCCGGTCAGGGGGGTCCTACGAGCAGTACTTC.